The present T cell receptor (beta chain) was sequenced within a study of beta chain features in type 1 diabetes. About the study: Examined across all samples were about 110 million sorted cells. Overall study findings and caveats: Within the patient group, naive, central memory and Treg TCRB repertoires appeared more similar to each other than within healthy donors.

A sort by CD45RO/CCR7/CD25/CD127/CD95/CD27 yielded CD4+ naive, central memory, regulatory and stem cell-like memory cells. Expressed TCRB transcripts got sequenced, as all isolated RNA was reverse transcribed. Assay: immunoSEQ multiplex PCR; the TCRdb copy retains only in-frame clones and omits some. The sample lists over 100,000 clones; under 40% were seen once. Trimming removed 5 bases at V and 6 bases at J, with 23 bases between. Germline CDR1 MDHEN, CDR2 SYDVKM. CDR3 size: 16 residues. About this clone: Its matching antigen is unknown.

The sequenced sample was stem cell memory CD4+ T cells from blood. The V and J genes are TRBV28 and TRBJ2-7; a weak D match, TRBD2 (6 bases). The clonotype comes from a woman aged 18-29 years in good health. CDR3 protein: CASSPPPLGGRGEQYF. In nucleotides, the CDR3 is TGTGCCAGCAGTCCCCCCCCGTTGGGGGGTCGAGGCGAGCAGTACTTC. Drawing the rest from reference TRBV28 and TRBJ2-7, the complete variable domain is DVKVTQSSRYLVKRTGEKVFLECVQDMDHENMFWYRQDPGLGLRLIYFSYDVKMKEKGDIPEGYSVSREKKERFSLILESASTNQTSMYLCASSPPPLGGRGEQYFGPGTRLTVT.